The entry below gives a single TCR beta chain sequence along with its context. This clonotype was observed a handful of times. Its antigen specificity is not known. No base-level quality is on record; no much larger clone is a single base apart. Sequenced on an Illumina NovaSeq 6000. Synthesis of TCR cDNA relied on 5'RACE template switching, a step that introduced a universal primer site along with unique molecular identifiers. Priming of cDNA synthesis was performed from both the TCR alpha and TCR beta constant segments. Libraries were amplified in two PCR steps, with sample barcodes and sequencing adapters added in the second step. Libraries were sequenced on Illumina HiSeq 2500 (2x100 bp) or NovaSeq (2x150 bp). As for how the authors treated the data: Demultiplexing of reads and collapsing into UMI consensus sequences were performed with MIGEC, and V(D)J alignment was carried out with MiXCR. Clonotypes responding to the vaccine were identified with edgeR on replicate PBMC samples, with the criteria of FDR below 0.01 and a log2 fold change above 5 up to day 15. CD4 or CD8 identity was assigned to each bulk clonotype according to whether the clonotype was present at higher abundance in the sequenced CD4 repertoire or the sequenced CD8 repertoire. TCRdb's own reprocessing of the public reads used fastp at Q25 and MiXCR and kept productive beta chains. Entries that share a CDR3 protein sequence are merged under the most common genes and DNA. The V and J calls, along with clone size, are taken from TCRdb and not from the paper's own processing. Present in this sample are about 130,000 distinct CDR3 sequences, about 8.2% of which were seen just once. 30% to 50% of the sample comes from the top ten.

The data derive from a study of T cells after yellow fever vaccination (dated by TCRdb to between 2017 and 2020). As for the study more broadly: The SMART-Seq v4 Ultra Low Input RNA kit was used to prepare libraries from fractions with low cell numbers. Bulk PBMC replicates and cell subsets were isolated from blood drawn at multiple timepoints before and after both primary and secondary immunization. The cohort comprised two healthy male donors, one aged 18 to 29 and one aged 30 to 40 years. To track T-cell clones before and after primary and booster YFV17D yellow fever vaccination, bulk TCR alpha and beta repertoires were sequenced longitudinally. General study outcomes and caveats: Most clones expanded after primary vaccination (almost 97% of CD4 and around 89% of CD8) were re-detected after the booster, suggesting that broad memory maintenance occurred. Compared with the primary T-cell response, the secondary T-cell response was weaker but faster, peaking on day 5 rather than day 15. Because only a couple of donors were included in the study, the extent to which the findings can be generalized is limited. A small fraction of clonotypes showed up in both the CD4 and CD8 compartments, probably as a result of convergent recombination. Because abundant contaminating clonotypes from the bulk population could be contained in FACS-sorted repertoires, computational filtering was required.

V is pruned by 5 bases and J by 2 bases, leaving 3 bases of the junction without a gene match. CDR3 length: 14 amino acids, cysteine to phenylalanine. The retained sequence is limited to the CDR3, 42 bases, with the frame set at the first base. CDR1 and CDR2 (LNHNV, YYDKDF) derive from the germline V gene (reference sequence). In light of the paper, this sample's treatment or condition label describes: live attenuated yellow fever vaccine strain. A standard Ficoll-Paque protocol was used to isolate PBMCs from peripheral blood. CD4 and CD8 T-cell fractions were isolated with Dynabeads CD4 and CD8 positive selection kits. RNA was extracted with TriZol from bulk PBMCs, CD4 and CD8 fractions, and dextramer-positive and dextramer-negative fractions.

The sequence is built from TRBV15 and TRBJ2-7; 10 bases in between match TRBD1. The sample consisted of CD8+ T cells sorted from PBMCs, taken on the day of the yellow fever booster vaccination. The TCR sequence derives from a man aged 18 to 29 who received the YFV17D yellow fever vaccine. The DNA sequence is as follows: TGTGCCACCAGCCTCGGACAGGGGGCCTACGAGCAGTACTTC. It codes for CATSLGQGAYEQYF.